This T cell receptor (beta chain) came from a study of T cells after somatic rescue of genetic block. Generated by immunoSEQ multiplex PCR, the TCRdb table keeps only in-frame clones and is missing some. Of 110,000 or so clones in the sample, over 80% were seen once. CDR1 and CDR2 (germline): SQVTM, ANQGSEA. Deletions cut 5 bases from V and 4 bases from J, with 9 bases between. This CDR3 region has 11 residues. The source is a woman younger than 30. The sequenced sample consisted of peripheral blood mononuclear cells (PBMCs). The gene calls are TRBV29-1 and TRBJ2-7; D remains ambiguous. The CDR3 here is CSVNKGYEQYF. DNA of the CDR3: TGCAGCGTTAACAAAGGGTACGAGCAGTACTTC.